The 6 T cell receptor beta chains reported below all come from one sample, sequenced in a study of T-cell memory formation after mild COVID-19. Each CDR3 protein is one row after TCRdb ran MiXCR on the 5' RACE reads. In the table there are nearly 250,000 distinct CDR3 sequences, 15% of which are singletons. Source material: PBMCs or a T cell subset sorted from them (not recorded which). These receptors were obtained from an adult woman who had mild COVID-19 (a few samples of this study predate the infection). Cell type and time point are not known.

This clonotype showed up many times. The chain uses TRBV7-2 and TRBJ1-1; tentative D call: TRBD1 (6 bases). The CDR3 length is 15 residues. Germline V gene data show CDR1 as SGHTA and CDR2 as FQGNSA. V was cut by 1 base and J by 3 bases, with 12 bases left in between. CDR3 protein: CASSLVGGLYTEAFF. The CDR3 bases are TGTGCCAGCAGCTTAGTCGGGGGGCTCTACACTGAAGCTTTCTTT.

In its sample, this clonotype was seen a few times. The CDR3 nucleotides read TGTGCCAGTAGTCCGGCCAACACAGATACGCAGTATTTT. Its translation: CASSPANTDTQYF. This chain links TRBV19 with TRBJ2-3, with no clear D. Germline CDR1 reads LNHDA; CDR2 reads SQIVND (reference sequence). V lost 5 bases and J lost 2, with 8 bases in between. CDR3 length: 13 residues.

This clonotype has only a few counts. V usage is TRBV30 and J usage is TRBJ2-7; D remains unclear. V dropped 0 bases and J dropped 2 bases, with 17 bases sitting between them. The germline gives CDR1 GTSNPN, CDR2 SVGIG (reference sequence). The CDR3 is 16 residues long. The CDR3 sequence: CAWSVRLEISPYEQYF. The CDR3 coding sequence is TGTGCCTGGAGTGTACGTTTGGAAATCAGCCCCTACGAGCAGTACTTC.

This clonotype was observed at least ten times. This chain connects TRBV7-2 to TRBJ2-3; maybe TRBD2 (6 bases). This CDR3 contains 15 residues. Trimming left V 7 bases short and J 0 bases short, with 14 bases between. In germline, CDR1 is SGHTA, CDR2 FQGNSA. The CDR3 protein is CASTRRSGSTDTQYF. CDR3 DNA: TGTGCCAGCACCCGTCGAAGCGGGAGCACAGATACGCAGTATTTT.

The chain couples TRBV27 to TRBJ2-2, with D possibly being TRBD1 or TRBD2 (6 bases each). The V gene lost 5 bases and the J gene lost 5 bases, with 15 bases spanning the gap. Germline CDR1 is MNHEY and CDR2 is SMNVEV (reference sequence). CDR3 length equals 15 residues. The CDR3 loop is CASSAGHSSTGELFF. For the CDR3, the DNA is TGTGCCAGCAGTGCGGGACATTCGTCGACCGGGGAGCTGTTTTTT.

The genes are TRBV19 and TRBJ1-1, with a tentative D call TRBD1 (6 bases). There are 14 residues in the CDR3. Germline V gene sequence: CDR1 LNHDA, CDR2 SQIVND (reference sequence). The V end was cut by 5 bases, the J end by 1 base, with 11 bases between. This CDR3 reads CASSWDTRNTEAFF. CDR3 nucleotide sequence: TGTGCCAGTAGTTGGGACACTAGGAACACTGAAGCTTTCTTT.